Following are 29 T cell receptor beta chains from one sample sequenced in a study of graft-versus-host responses after intestinal transplantation. TCRdb keeps only in-frame clones here, not all; method: immunoSEQ multiplex PCR. The table records approximately 24,000 clones, approximately 95% of them present only once. The sequencing here drew on PBMCs, taken 18 days after transplant. The receptors stem from a human patient who received an intestinal transplant, so some T cells may come from the graft donor.

This chain connects TRBV7-9 to TRBJ1-1; the D is unclear. This CDR3 comprises 11 residues. The germline V and J ends were trimmed by 1 base and 11 bases, with 8 bases remaining between them. Germline-derived CDR1 and CDR2 are SEHNR and FQNEAQ (reference sequence). The CDR3 coding sequence is TGTGCCAGCAGCTTAGGAAACGGGGCTTTCTTT. Protein sequence: CASSLGNGAFF. The entire variable domain, with the rest obtained from reference TRBV7-9 and TRBJ1-1, is as follows: DTGVSQNPRHKITKRGQNVTFRCDPISEHNRLYWYRQTLGQGPEFLTYFQNEAQLEKSRLLSDRFSAERPKGSFSTLEIQRTEQGDSAMYLCASSLGNGAFFGQGTRLTVV.

The rearrangement uses TRBV4-1 and TRBJ2-7; D may be TRBD1 or TRBD2 (6 bases each). Deletions cut 3 bases from V and 4 bases from J, with 16 bases between. The CDR3 spans 15 residues. The V gene's germline CDR1 is MGHRA and CDR2 YSYEKL. The CDR3 DNA is TGCGCCAGCAGCCAGGGGGCCGGGGGCGGTTACGAGCAGTACTTC. Translating it yields CASSQGAGGGYEQYF.

A single count supports this clone. The chain combines TRBV6-1 with TRBJ2-7, with 8 bases identical to TRBD1. Germline CDR1 is MNHNS and CDR2 is SASEGT. The CDR3 totals 16 residues. With 2 bases clipped from V and 5 bases from J, the junction kept 11 bases outside the gene matches. The CDR3 DNA reads TGTGCCAGCAGTGAACCCGGACAGGGATCAATCCACGAGCAGTACTTC. Protein sequence: CASSEPGQGSIHEQYF.

The chain uses TRBV9 and TRBJ1-2; D may be TRBD1 (5 bases). The CDR3 spans 15 residues. V was trimmed by 3 bases and J by 6 bases, leaving 18 bases between them. Germline-derived CDR1 and CDR2 are SGDLS and YYNGEE. CDR3 coding DNA: TGTGCCAGCAGCGACCCGCGGGGACGGCCCCATGGCTACACCTTC. The encoded protein is CASSDPRGRPHGYTF.

This sequence joins TRBV6-5 and TRBJ1-5; D gene unclear. This CDR3 is 13 amino acids long. Germline assignment: CDR1 MNHEY and CDR2 SVGAGI. V dropped 6 bases and J dropped 0 bases, with 6 bases sitting between them. The CDR3 bases are TGTGCCAGCAGAAGCTATAGCAATCAGCCCCAGCATTTT. Encoded protein: CASRSYSNQPQHF.

This clone has only one observation. The chain couples TRBV7-8 to TRBJ2-7, with a tentative D call TRBD1 (5 bases). CDR3 length equals 16 residues. Between the trimmed V and J ends, which lost 5 bases and 1 base, there was a span of 18 bases. Germline V lookup: CDR1 SGHVS, CDR2 FQNEAQ. The CDR3 bases are TGTGCCAGCAGCCCCCCCCTTCAGGGCCAATCCTACGAGCAGTACTTC. This gives the protein CASSPPLQGQSYEQYF.

J is TRBJ1-6 and V is TRBV7-9; 9 bases agree with TRBD1. The CDR3 has 16 amino acids. The V and J ends lost 5 bases and 6 bases, in that order; junction bases with no gene match: 8. CDR1 SEHNR and CDR2 FQNEAQ come from the germline V gene (reference sequence). Written as DNA, the CDR3 is TGTGCCAGCAGCGAGGCCGGGACAGGGAGTAATTCACCCCTCCACTTT. This codes for CASSEAGTGSNSPLHF.

The rearrangement joins TRBV7-9 to TRBJ1-6; D is ambiguous. Trimming shortened V by 5 bases and J by 6 bases, and 17 bases separated the two germline ends. Germline loops: CDR1 SEHNR, CDR2 FQNEAQ (reference sequence). The CDR3 length is 16 residues. CDR3 sequence reads: CASSARRTDFNSPLHF. CDR3 nucleotides: TGTGCCAGCAGCGCACGCCGGACGGACTTTAATTCACCCCTCCACTTT.

The chain is built from TRBV25-1 and TRBJ1-6; 7 bases match TRBD1. The junction had 9 bases not matched to a gene; V was cut back by 1 base and J by 9 bases. CDR1 is MGHDK, CDR2 SYGVNS, per germline. The CDR3 has 16 residues. The CDR3 coding sequence is TGTGCCAGCAGTGAATCTAACAGGGGCGAGGGTTCACCCCTCCACTTT. It codes for CASSESNRGEGSPLHF.

The V call is TRBV25-1, the J call TRBJ1-4, with D possibly matching TRBD1 (6 bases). Germline V lookup: CDR1 MGHDK, CDR2 SYGVNS. CDR3 size: 15 residues. V was pared by 0 bases and J by 8 bases, with 13 bases between. This CDR3 reads CASSEYTGLGEKLFF. The CDR3 bases are TGTGCCAGCAGTGAATATACAGGGCTCGGAGAAAAACTGTTTTTT. The complete variable domain, with remaining parts taken from reference TRBV25-1 and TRBJ1-4, reads EADIYQTPRYLVIGTGKKITLECSQTMGHDKMYWYQQDPGMELHLIHYSYGVNSTEKGDLSSESTVSRIRTEHFPLTLESARPSHTSQYLCASSEYTGLGEKLFFGSGTQLSVL.

The chain links TRBV6-1 to TRBJ2-1; D uncertain. V lost 6 bases and J 0 bases, leaving 12 bases between the germline ends. The CDR3 contains 15 residues. Germline values: CDR1 MNHNS, CDR2 SASEGT. The CDR3 sequence is CASSAEKSSYNEQFF. CDR3 nucleotides: TGTGCCAGCAGCGCGGAGAAAAGCTCCTACAATGAGCAGTTCTTC.

The chain uses TRBV9 and TRBJ1-2, with 7 bases fitting TRBD1. V trimming: 3 bases; J trimming: 5 bases; junction bases outside the gene matches: 7. CDR3 length: 14 amino acids. Germline CDR1 and CDR2: SGDLS and YYNGEE. In nucleotides, the CDR3 is TGTGCCAGCAGCGGAGATCAGGGGGTATATGGCTACACCTTC. This encodes CASSGDQGVYGYTF.

This chain connects TRBV5-4 to TRBJ1-4, with D perhaps TRBD1 (6 bases). Looked up from germline, CDR1 is SGHNT and CDR2 is YYREEE (reference sequence). The CDR3 covers 15 residues. V was pared by 4 bases and J by 10 bases, with 20 bases between. This CDR3 is CASSLAGAGVGKLFF. For the CDR3, the DNA is TGTGCCAGCAGCCTGGCAGGGGCAGGAGTCGGAAAACTGTTTTTT. Based on the CDR3 plus reference TRBV5-4 and TRBJ1-4, the full variable domain is ETGVTQSPTHLIKTRGQQVTLRCSSQSGHNTVSWYQQALGQGPQFIFQYYREEENGRGNFPPRFSGLQFPNYSSELNVNALELDDSALYLCASSLAGAGVGKLFFGSGTQLSVL.

The rearrangement uses TRBV15 and TRBJ1-1, with D tentatively TRBD1 (6 bases). The germline V and J ends were trimmed by 5 bases and 1 base, with 11 bases remaining between them. From germline, CDR1 is LNHNV and CDR2 YYDKDF (reference sequence). The CDR3 has 14 amino acids. CDR3 sequence (DNA): TGTGCCACCAGCCCCCGGACAGCGAACACTGAAGCTTTCTTT. Translating it yields CATSPRTANTEAFF.

The chain has TRBV5-6 and TRBJ2-1; D is uncertain. The germline V gene encodes CDR1 SGHDT and CDR2 YYEEEE. CDR3 length: 12 residues. The V end was cut by 1 base, the J end by 8 bases, with 7 bases between. This CDR3 reads CASSLSLDEQFF. The CDR3 nucleotides read TGTGCCAGCAGCTTGAGTCTGGATGAGCAGTTCTTC.

This rearrangement joins TRBV6-5 to TRBJ1-4; D not resolved. Deletions cut 6 bases from V and 8 bases from J, with 10 bases between. CDR1 is MNHEY and CDR2 is SVGAGI in the germline V gene. The CDR3 runs 12 residues. The CDR3 DNA is TGTGCCAGCAGGGCTACACCGGAAAAACTGTTTTTT. It translates to CASRATPEKLFF.

The chain employs TRBV5-8 and TRBJ1-2; D is unresolved. The V and J ends lost 0 bases and 10 bases respectively, with 22 bases between them. The CDR3 sequence is 16 residues long. Germline V gene lookup returns CDR1 SGHTS and CDR2 YDEGEE. CDR3 amino acids: CASSLAVAGRRRDYTF. The CDR3 bases are TGTGCCAGCAGCTTGGCCGTGGCAGGCCGTCGTAGAGACTACACCTTC.

The chain recombines TRBV4-1 with TRBJ2-3, with TRBD2 matching 10 bases. This CDR3 is built from 19 residues. CDR1 MGHRA and CDR2 YSYEKL come from the germline V gene. Germline trimming cut 4 bases from V and 2 bases from J; bases unmatched to any gene: 15. The CDR3 DNA sequence: TGCGCCAGCAGCCCCTACCCCCGTGGTAGCGGGGGGATCACAGATACGCAGTATTTT. It yields the protein CASSPYPRGSGGITDTQYF.

This clone was observed a handful of times. CDR3 nucleotides: TGTGCCAGCATCCAGGGTTACAATGAGCAGTTCTTC. Protein: CASIQGYNEQFF. This sequence joins TRBV6-1 and TRBJ2-1, with D perhaps TRBD1 (5 bases). The length of the CDR3 is 12 residues. The V and J ends lost 7 bases and 4 bases respectively, with 8 bases between them. CDR1 and CDR2 from the germline V gene are MNHNS and SASEGT.

The CDR3 region is CASSSQGSTDTQYF. The CDR3 DNA sequence: TGTGCCAGCAGTTCCCAGGGGAGCACAGATACGCAGTATTTT. The chain couples TRBV27 to TRBJ2-3; a possible D gene is TRBD1 (6 bases). Trimming cost V 4 bases and J 0 bases, with 8 bases left between them. The CDR3 length is 14 residues. Germline CDR1 is MNHEY and CDR2 is SMNVEV (reference sequence).

This rearrangement joins TRBV10-3 to TRBJ1-5, with D hard to call. V lost 2 bases to trimming and J lost 4 bases, with 3 bases between them. Germline lookup yields CDR1 ENHRY and CDR2 SYGVKD. CDR3 length equals 12 residues. The CDR3: CAISEGNQPQHF. The CDR3 DNA follows: TGTGCCATCAGTGAGGGGAATCAGCCCCAGCATTTT.

The gene calls are TRBV10-3 and TRBJ1-3, with a weak D call TRBD1 (6 bases). Germline V gives CDR1 ENHRY, CDR2 SYGVKD. CDR3 length equals 14 residues. V dropped 10 bases and J dropped 2 bases, with 15 bases sitting between them. The CDR3 sequence: CATMGGGPGNTIYF. CDR3 sequence (DNA): TGTGCCACCATGGGTGGGGGGCCTGGAAACACCATATATTTT.

The chain joins TRBV6-6 to TRBJ1-1; 7 positions agree with TRBD1. There are 14 residues in the CDR3. V dropped 4 bases and J dropped 5; count of bases not matched to a gene: 7. In germline, CDR1 is MNHNY, CDR2 SVGAGI (reference sequence). CDR3 region: CASSSSTGITEAFF. Written as DNA, the CDR3 is TGTGCCAGCAGTTCATCGACAGGGATTACTGAAGCTTTCTTT.

This rearrangement joins TRBV28 to TRBJ1-6; D uncertain. Trimming left V 5 bases short and J 9 bases short, with 17 bases between. Germline values: CDR1 MDHEN, CDR2 SYDVKM. This CDR3 comprises 15 residues. CDR3 sequence: CASSPMQRMSSPLHF. The CDR3 bases are TGTGCCAGCAGTCCGATGCAAAGGATGAGTTCACCCCTCCACTTT.

This clone was seen just once. This chain joins TRBV7-2 and TRBJ1-1; the D is unclear. The germline V gene encodes CDR1 SGHTA and CDR2 FQGNSA. The CDR3 has 14 residues. With 1 base removed from V and 4 bases from J, the gap between germline ends came to 10 bases. DNA of the CDR3: TGTGCCAGCAGCTTAGTAGGGTTCGGCACTGAAGCTTTCTTT. Its translation: CASSLVGFGTEAFF.

V is TRBV19 and J is TRBJ2-2; D is perhaps TRBD2 (6 bases). Trimming took off 7 bases at V and 4 bases at J, with 13 bases between the two ends. The germline V gene has CDR1 LNHDA and CDR2 SQIVND (reference sequence). This CDR3 is 14 amino acids long. The CDR3 loop reads CASNSVGLTGELFF. For the CDR3, the DNA is TGTGCCAGTAATTCGGTGGGACTCACCGGGGAGCTGTTTTTT. Full variable domain (remainder filled in from reference TRBV19 and TRBJ2-2): DGGITQSPKYLFRKEGQNVTLSCEQNLNHDAMYWYRQDPGQGLRLIYYSQIVNDFQKGDIAEGYSVSREKKESFPLTVTSAQKNPTAFYLCASNSVGLTGELFFGEGSRLTVL.

The genes are TRBV29-1 and TRBJ1-6; D not certain. Deletions cut 3 bases from V and 8 bases from J, with 11 bases between. Germline V gene data show CDR1 as SQVTM and CDR2 as ANQGSEA. This CDR3 contains 13 residues. CDR3 in amino acids: CSVEVGKDSPLHF. CDR3 DNA sequence: TGCAGCGTTGAGGTGGGGAAGGATTCACCCCTCCACTTT.

The V gene is TRBV10-2, the J gene TRBJ2-5; the match to TRBD2 covers 7 bases. Germline CDR1 is WSHSY and CDR2 is SAAADI. With 0 bases clipped from V and 2 bases from J, the junction kept 6 bases outside the gene matches. The CDR3 runs to 16 residues. CDR3: CASSESPASGQETQYF. The CDR3 DNA reads TGCGCCAGCAGTGAGTCACCGGCTAGCGGACAAGAGACCCAGTACTTC.

The chain recombines TRBV4-1 with TRBJ1-5, with D uncertain. The CDR3 has 13 amino acids. The V end was cut by 0 bases, the J end by 7 bases, with 7 bases between. Germline V gene lookup returns CDR1 MGHRA and CDR2 YSYEKL. The CDR3 DNA follows: TGCGCCAGCAGCCAAGATTTGGTGCAGCCCCAGCATTTT. Translated: CASSQDLVQPQHF.